Listed here are 6 T cell receptor beta chains from one sample, sequenced in a study of tumor and adjacent non-tumor tissue in lung cancer. Three rounds of nested PCR, following a modified ARM-PCR protocol, produced the TCRbeta library. TCRdb ran MiXCR on the multiplex PCR reads and lists one entry per CDR3 protein. The table lists some 97,000 distinct CDR3 sequences, roughly two thirds of them singletons, with approximately 18% in the top ten. No cell sorting was done before RNA was extracted from the tissue. More than 3 cm separated this lung sample from the edge of the tumor. The source material was distant non-tumor lung tissue. The source of these receptors is a man younger than 45 with non-small cell lung cancer.

As to this clonotype: The junction shows a germline mismatch at one end, possibly a read error. V and J are TRBV5-1 and TRBJ2-7; 7 bases are a match to TRBD1. The length of the CDR3 is 15 residues. Germline V CDR1 and CDR2: SGHRS, YFSETQ. The CDR3, as DNA: TGCGCCAGCAGCTTGGGGGCTACAGGGGTCAGCGAGCAGTATTTC. As protein: CASSLGATGVSEQYF.

A word on this clonotype: One end of the junction is discordant with germline, which a read error may explain. The genes are TRBV29-1 and TRBJ2-7; 9 nucleotides align to TRBD2. CDR3 length: 18 residues. CDR1 SQVTM and CDR2 ANQGSEA come from the germline V gene. The CDR3 is CSVEDPSGNSFGSYEQYF. Here the CDR3 DNA reads TGCAGCGTCGAAGATCCTAGCGGGAATAGCTTTGGGTCCTACGAGCAGTACTTC.

This clonotype was seen repeatedly, ten times or more. The J gene is TRBJ2-1, the V gene TRBV12-3 or TRBV12-4, with D possibly matching TRBD2 (6 bases). V shed 3 bases and J shed 16 bases, with 16 bases lying between them. CDR3 length equals 12 residues. As DNA, the CDR3 is TGTGCCAGCAGTTTGGTCTGGGGCGGGGTATTCTTC. Its protein is CASSLVWGGVFF.

The V call is TRBV2, the J call TRBJ2-5, with D perhaps TRBD2 (6 bases). The V gene's germline CDR1 is SNHLY and CDR2 FYNNEI. This CDR3 contains 13 residues. The V end was cut by 6 bases, the J end by 2 bases, with 10 bases between. This CDR3 is CASSIGTQETQYF. In nucleotides, the CDR3 is TGTGCCAGCAGCATCGGGACTCAAGAGACCCAGTACTTC.

Of note for this clonotype: The CDR3 does not end in the conserved phenylalanine or tryptophan, so this is likely a read error. This rearrangement joins TRBV11-3 to TRBJ1-1, with a possible D match to TRBD1 (5 bases). Germline assignment: CDR1 SGHNT and CDR2 YENEEA. The CDR3 consists of 13 residues. V gave up 4 bases and J gave up 7 bases, with 13 bases separating them. The CDR3 is CASSSLKDSEAFL. For the CDR3, the DNA is TGTGCCAGCAGCTCCCTTAAAGACAGTGAAGCTTTCTTA.

This clonotype has a single count. Since no conserved phenylalanine or tryptophan closes the CDR3, a read error is the likely cause. The chain joins TRBV20-1 to TRBJ1-3; D is undetermined. The CDR3 is made up of 13 amino acids. The germline V gene has CDR1 DFQATT and CDR2 SNEGSKA (reference sequence). The CDR3 loop reads CSAKHQSGHTIYS. In nucleotides, the CDR3 is TGCAGTGCTAAGCATCAGTCTGGACACACCATATATTCT.